A selection of T cell receptor beta chains follows, all from one sample in a study of blood T cells in healthy people across ages. TCRdb re-called the 5' RACE reads through MiXCR, storing one row per CDR3 protein. The sample holds some 1,000,000 distinct CDR3 sequences, approximately 25% seen once. These same records also appear under a second study, on T cells of mothers and their children.

Sequencing was performed on blood. All receptors come from a girl aged 2-10 years in good health. The CDR3 runs from the conserved cysteine through the conserved F or W. Each record gives: D gene, V gene, clone size, J gene, CDR3 DNA, CDR3 protein. D genes are given only for firm matches. Size values are once, few and many counts, or a class for expanded clones, and some rows have none.

TRBD1	TRBV11-2	NA	TRBJ1-3	TGTGCCAGCAGCTTAACGGCGGGACAGGCCGTTTCTGGAAACACCATATATTTT	CASSLTAGQAVSGNTIYF
NA	TRBV5-1	few	TRBJ2-7	TGCGCCAGCAGCTTCGGCGCCACAGGGATGTTGTTGGACGAGCAGTACTTC	CASSFGATGMLLDEQYF
NA	TRBV24-1	NA	TRBJ2-1	TGTGCCACCAGTGCCGCCCGTCGGGTAAGGAACAATGAGCAGTTCTTC	CATSAARRVRNNEQFF
NA	TRBV21-1	NA	TRBJ2-3	TGTGCCAGCACCAACAGGGCGGTCATCACAGATACGCAGTATTTT	CASTNRAVITDTQYF
TRBD2	TRBV9	NA	TRBJ2-1	TGTGCCAGCACTAGCGGGGGGAGTGAAAATGAGCAGTTCTTC	CASTSGGSENEQFF
NA	TRBV28	few	TRBJ2-3	TGTGCCAGCAGCGAAGGGGGGTTGGTAGATACGCAGTATTTT	CASSEGGLVDTQYF
NA	TRBV2	NA	TRBJ2-1	TGTGCCAGCAGGGAAGACAAGTACCTCTACAATGAGCAGTTCTTC	CASREDKYLYNEQFF
TRBD2	TRBV20-1	NA	TRBJ2-3	TGCAGTGCCGGGGGGGAAGCTAGCACAGATACGCAGTATTTT	CSAGGEASTDTQYF
NA	TRBV10-3	few	TRBJ1-2	TGTGCCATCAGTGAGCCGGACAGTTTAGAGTATGGCTACACCTTC	CAISEPDSLEYGYTF
TRBD1	TRBV5-1	NA	TRBJ2-1	TGCGCCAGCAGCGACAGGGGGCATCGAAATGAGCAGTTCTTC	CASSDRGHRNEQFF
NA	TRBV5-1	few	TRBJ2-5	TGCGCCAGCTTCGGGGGAGAAGGGGAGACCCAGTACTTC	CASFGGEGETQYF
TRBD1	TRBV5-1	few	TRBJ1-2	TGCGCCAGCAGCTCCGCAGACAGGGGAGGTGGCTACACCTTC	CASSSADRGGGYTF
TRBD2	TRBV20-1	NA	TRBJ2-1	TGCAGTGCTAGAGGGGTAGCGGGGTTCTACAATGAGCAGTTCTTC	CSARGVAGFYNEQFF
NA	TRBV28	NA	TRBJ2-5	TGTGCCAGCCTCGGGGCGCAAGAGACCCAGTACTTC	CASLGAQETQYF
TRBD2	TRBV7-9	few	TRBJ2-3	TGTGCCAGCAGCGTTTTGACTAGCGGAGATACCACAGATACGCAGTATTTT	CASSVLTSGDTTDTQYF
NA	TRBV9	few	TRBJ2-4	TGTGCCAGCAGCGGTTCTTATGGGGGAGCCAAAAACATTCAGTACTTC	CASSGSYGGAKNIQYF
NA	TRBV5-1	few	TRBJ1-2	TGCGCCAGCAGCTTGGCGGCGTCATCTGGCTACACCTTC	CASSLAASSGYTF
NA	TRBV28	many	TRBJ2-4	TGTGCCAGCAGTTTAGGCAGTCTAGCCAAAAACATTCAGTACTTC	CASSLGSLAKNIQYF
NA	TRBV5-1	NA	TRBJ2-5	TGCGCCAGCAGCTTTGCGACGAACTGGGAAGAGACCCAGTACTTC	CASSFATNWEETQYF
NA	TRBV19	few	TRBJ1-5	TGTGCCCGCCTCCCTTCGCTAGTCAGGCTCAATCAGCCCCAGCATTTT	CARLPSLVRLNQPQHF
TRBD2	TRBV12-3/TRBV12-4	NA	TRBJ2-5	TGTGCCAGCAGTTTAACGTCTAGCGGGAGAGAAGAGACCCAGTACTTC	CASSLTSSGREETQYF
NA	TRBV29-1	NA	TRBJ2-5	TGCAGCGCCGTGGATAGGTCAGATGTGGCAGAGACCCAGTACTTC	CSAVDRSDVAETQYF
NA	TRBV7-3	NA	TRBJ2-1	TGTGCCAGCAGCTCGACACCGGGGGAGCAGTTCTTC	CASSSTPGEQFF
NA	TRBV20-1	NA	TRBJ2-7	TGCAGTGCTAGAGACCCAAACGATTTCTACGAGCAGTACTTC	CSARDPNDFYEQYF
NA	TRBV20-1	few	TRBJ2-3	TGCAGTGCCTCGGACCCCGCGCGGCCAGATACGCAGTATTTT	CSASDPARPDTQYF
NA	TRBV6-5	few	TRBJ2-5	TGTGCCAGCAGTTCACGAGGTGGGGGGCCGTTTGAGACCCAGTACTTC	CASSSRGGGPFETQYF
TRBD2	TRBV7-2	many	TRBJ2-7	TGTGCCAGCAGCTTCGGCGGGGGGTCCTACGAGCAGTACTTC	CASSFGGGSYEQYF
TRBD1	TRBV7-9	NA	TRBJ2-1	TGTGCCAGCAGCCTATCCGGGACAGGGTGGTACAATGAGCAGTTCTTC	CASSLSGTGWYNEQFF
TRBD2	TRBV5-4	NA	TRBJ2-1	TGTGCCAGCAGCTCGGACAGCGGGGGGTACAATGAGCAGTTCTTC	CASSSDSGGYNEQFF
TRBD1	TRBV28	NA	TRBJ2-5	TGTACCAGCAGTTTCCCGACCCGTGTGGGGACAGGGGAGGGGAAGCAGTACTTC	CTSSFPTRVGTGEGKQYF
NA	TRBV6-1	few	TRBJ2-5	TGTGCCAGCAGAGAAGGAGGGGGCGGACACGAGACCCAGTACTTC	CASREGGGGHETQYF